The 6 T cell receptor beta chains given below trace back to one sample, sequenced in a study of T cells after yellow fever vaccination. TCRdb redid the calling of the 5' RACE reads with MiXCR, one entry per CDR3 protein. The sample includes under 400,000 distinct CDR3 sequences, around 10% of them seen just once. The material was PBMCs, obtained on the day of the first yellow fever vaccination. The source is a man between 18 and 29 years old who received the YFV17D yellow fever vaccine.

The chain links TRBV4-3 to TRBJ2-5; D perhaps matches TRBD2 (7 bases). The CDR3 runs to 18 residues. Trimming cost V 1 base and J 3 bases, with 21 bases left between them. Germline V gives CDR1 LGHNA, CDR2 YSLEER. The CDR3 DNA reads as TGCGCCAGCAGCCAAGGAGCTAGTCTCGGGGGGCGGGAAGAGACCCAGTACTTC. It encodes CASSQGASLGGREETQYF.

This clonotype is termed medium-sized. This chain connects TRBV12-3 or TRBV12-4 to TRBJ2-3; D unclear. The length of the CDR3 is 11 residues. V was cut by 2 bases and J by 3 bases, with 0 bases left in between. The CDR3 loop reads CASSLTDTQYF. The CDR3, as DNA: TGTGCCAGCAGTTTAACAGATACGCAGTATTTT.

The V call is TRBV20-1, the J call TRBJ2-7, with TRBD2 matching 16 bases. Germline CDR1 DFQATT, CDR2 SNEGSKA (reference sequence). Germline trimming cut 2 bases from V and 6 bases from J; bases unmatched to any gene: 7. This CDR3 region has 16 residues. The CDR3 reads CSARMGLAGGPREQYF. The CDR3 DNA sequence: TGCAGTGCTAGAATGGGACTAGCGGGGGGGCCCCGCGAGCAGTACTTC.

This clonotype was seen only a few times. V gene TRBV11-1 combines with J gene TRBJ2-3, with 8 bases identical to TRBD1. The CDR3 sequence is 20 residues long. The junction had 19 bases not matched to a gene; V was cut back by 2 bases and J by 3 bases. Germline V gives CDR1 SGHAT, CDR2 FQDESV (reference sequence). The CDR3 here is CASSLSPRQGFVSPTDTQYF. The CDR3 DNA reads TGTGCCAGCAGCTTATCGCCTAGACAGGGGTTTGTATCTCCAACAGATACGCAGTATTTT.

In its sample, this clonotype was seen many times. CDR3 region: CASTRQDKTYEQYF. CDR3 bases: TGCGCCAGCACTAGGCAGGACAAAACCTACGAGCAGTACTTC. The chain uses TRBV10-2 and TRBJ2-7; possibly TRBD1 for D (5 bases). Germline V CDR1 and CDR2: WSHSY, SAAADI. V lost 7 bases to trimming and J lost 2 bases, with 15 bases between them. The CDR3 extends over 14 amino acids.

This clonotype was detected only a few times. The chain couples TRBV5-6 to TRBJ2-5, with 7 nucleotides matching TRBD2. The germline CDR1 and CDR2 sequences are SGHDT and YYEEEE. The CDR3 has 19 residues. Trimming at V came to 1 base and at J to 5 bases, leaving 20 bases not matched to a gene. CDR3 sequence reads: CASSLLGPSGRRFGETQYF. In DNA form, the CDR3 reads TGTGCCAGCAGCTTGTTAGGTCCTAGCGGCCGACGTTTCGGGGAGACCCAGTACTTC.